These T cell receptor beta chains were read from a single sample in a study of siplizumab effects on memory and regulatory T cells. TCRdb's copy holds only in-frame clones and misses some; the assay was immunoSEQ multiplex PCR. Here the sample spans around 83,000 clones, approximately 90% being singletons. The sample comprised CD4+ T cells sorted from blood. These receptors all stem from a human donor in good health. CDR3s include the opening cysteine and the closing phenylalanine or tryptophan. Each record gives: D gene, J gene, CDR3 length, V gene, clone size, CDR3 DNA, CDR3 protein. The D gene is left open where the match is weak. For some rows the clone size is stated as once, few or many, or as a class when expanded; others skip it.

>TRBD2|TRBJ2-7|12|TRBV6-6|NA
TGTGCCACTGGGGGACTACGCGCCGAGCAGTACTTC
CATGGLRAEQYF
>NA|TRBJ2-5|14|TRBV7-3|NA
TGTGCCAGCAGCTTATTTGGGGGGGCAGAGACCCAGTACTTC
CASSLFGGAETQYF
>TRBD1|TRBJ1-2|16|TRBV19|NA
TGTGCCAGTAGCAGAACGACAGGGCACTCTAACTATGGCTACACCTTC
CASSRTTGHSNYGYTF
>NA|TRBJ2-6|18|TRBV7-2|NA
TGTGCCAGCAGCTTAGGGGGTAGCGGCCGCTCTGGGGCCAACGTCCTGACTTTC
CASSLGGSGRSGANVLTF
>NA|TRBJ1-4|13|TRBV7-2|once
TGTGCCAGCAGCTTAGGCAGGGATGAAAAACTGTTTTTT
CASSLGRDEKLFF
>NA|TRBJ1-4|13|TRBV18|NA
TGTGCCAGCTCACGGAGTTTGGACGAAAAACTGTTTTTT
CASSRSLDEKLFF
>TRBD1|TRBJ2-7|14|TRBV4-1|few
TGCGCCAGCAGCCAAGGGGACAGCGACTACGAGCAGTACTTC
CASSQGDSDYEQYF
>TRBD1|TRBJ1-2|15|TRBV7-6|NA
TGTGCCAGCAGCCGCAAAGGGGACAGTTACTATGGCTACACCTTC
CASSRKGDSYYGYTF
>NA|TRBJ2-7|16|TRBV12-5|NA
TGTGCTAGTGGTTTGGTAGGTGCCAGAAGCGCTCTCGAGCAGTACTTC
CASGLVGARSALEQYF
>TRBD1|TRBJ2-5|15|TRBV19|NA
TGTGCCAGTAGTATACGACAGGGGGCCGGGGAGACCCAGTACTTC
CASSIRQGAGETQYF
>NA|TRBJ2-7|13|TRBV28|NA
TGTGCCAGCAGTCTACAGGGATTCAACGAGCAGTACTTC
CASSLQGFNEQYF
>NA|TRBJ1-1|14|TRBV28|NA
TGTGCCAGCAGGTACAGGTGGCCGAACACTGAAGCTTTCTTT
CASRYRWPNTEAFF
>TRBD1|TRBJ1-6|18|TRBV27|NA
TGTGCCAGCAGTCGAATGAAGAGGACAGGGGGCTATAATTCACCCCTCCACTTT
CASSRMKRTGGYNSPLHF
>TRBD1|TRBJ2-7|14|TRBV6-5|NA
TGTGCCAGCAGTTACGGGACAGGGACCTACGAGCAGTACTTC
CASSYGTGTYEQYF
>NA|TRBJ2-7|14|TRBV9|NA
TGTGCCAGCAGCGTAACCTCTTACAGGGACGAGCAGTACTTC
CASSVTSYRDEQYF
>NA|TRBJ2-1|15|TRBV27|NA
TGTGCCAGCAGCTCGTCGCGCGACTCCTACAATGAGCAGTTCTTC
CASSSSRDSYNEQFF